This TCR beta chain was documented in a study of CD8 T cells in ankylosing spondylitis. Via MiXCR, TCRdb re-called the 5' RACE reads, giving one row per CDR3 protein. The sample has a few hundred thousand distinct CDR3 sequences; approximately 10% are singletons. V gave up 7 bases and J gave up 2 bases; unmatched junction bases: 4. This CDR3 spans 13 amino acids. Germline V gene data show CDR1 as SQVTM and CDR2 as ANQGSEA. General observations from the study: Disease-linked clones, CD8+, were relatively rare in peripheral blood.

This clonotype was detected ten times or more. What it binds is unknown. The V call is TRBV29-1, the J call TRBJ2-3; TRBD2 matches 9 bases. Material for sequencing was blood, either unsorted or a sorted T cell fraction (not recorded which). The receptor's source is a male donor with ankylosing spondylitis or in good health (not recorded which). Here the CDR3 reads CSALAGDTDTQYF. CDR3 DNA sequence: TGCAGCGCTTTAGCGGGGGACACAGATACGCAGTATTTT.